The 16 T cell receptor beta chains listed next were all sequenced from one sample in a study of cytomegalovirus exposure and HLA in healthy donors. PCR involved 60 Vbeta and 13 Jbeta primers. Method: immunoSEQ multiplex PCR; TCRdb's copy keeps in-frame clones and lacks some. The sample yields more than 150,000 clones, 75% to 85% seen once. The sample taken for sequencing was PBMCs. The receptors were sampled from a girl aged 2 to 9 in good health and CMV-seropositive.

The chain combines TRBV11-3 with TRBJ2-7; 7 bases line up with TRBD1. Germline values: CDR1 SGHNT, CDR2 YENEEA. The junction had 6 bases not matched to a gene; V was cut back by 4 bases and J by 0 bases. CDR3 length: 15 residues. CDR3 nucleotide sequence: TGTGCCAGCAGCTCAACCGGGACAGCCTCCTACGAGCAGTACTTC. It translates to CASSSTGTASYEQYF. Filled out from reference TRBV11-3 and TRBJ2-7, the complete variable domain reads EAGVVQSPRYKIIEKKQPVAFWCNPISGHNTLYWYLQNLGQGPELLIRYENEEAVDDSQLPKDRFSAERLKGVDSTLKIQPAELGDSAVYLCASSSTGTASYEQYFGPGTRLTVT.

A note on this clone: Other nucleotide sequences from this sample produce the same CDR3. The chain employs TRBV30 and TRBJ1-5, with 7 bases lining up with TRBD1. V lost 5 bases, J lost 3 bases, and 10 bases stayed unmatched. Germline values: CDR1 GTSNPN, CDR2 SVGIG (reference sequence). This CDR3 spans 15 amino acids. The CDR3 DNA reads TGTGCCTGGGGTGAGGTCGGGACAGACAATCAGCCCCAGCATTTT. It yields the protein CAWGEVGTDNQPQHF.

The chain couples TRBV6-5 to TRBJ2-5; D perhaps matches TRBD2 (5 bases). Germline CDR1 is MNHEY and CDR2 is SVGAGI. The length of the CDR3 is 13 residues. V lost 6 bases and J lost 1, with 9 bases in between. The CDR3 nucleotides are TGTGCCAGCAGCCGAGCGGCCCAAGAGACCCAGTACTTC. Amino acids: CASSRAAQETQYF.

The table lists this clone with a few counts. V gene TRBV4-1 combines with J gene TRBJ1-5, with 8 bases aligning to TRBD1. From germline, CDR1 is MGHRA and CDR2 YSYEKL. The CDR3 length is 16 residues. The ends lost 4 bases at V and 4 bases at J; junction bases unmatched: 9. The CDR3: CASSPHPGQVNQPQHF. The CDR3 DNA follows: TGCGCCAGCAGCCCGCACCCGGGACAGGTAAATCAGCCCCAGCATTTT.

DNA for the CDR3: TGTGCCAGCTCACTGGGACAGCACACCGGGGAGCTGTTTTTT. This gives the protein CASSLGQHTGELFF. This chain links TRBV18 with TRBJ2-2, with 7 bases identical to TRBD1. The CDR3 is made up of 14 amino acids. In germline, CDR1 is KGHSH, CDR2 LQKENI. The V gene end was trimmed by 4 bases and the J gene end by 3 bases; junction bases not matched to a gene: 2. Full variable domain (outside the CDR3, taken from reference TRBV18 and TRBJ2-2): NAGVMQNPRHLVRRRGQEARLRCSPMKGHSHVYWYRQLPEEGLKFMVYLQKENIIDESGMPKERFSAEFPKEGPSILRIQQVVRGDSAAYFCASSLGQHTGELFFGEGSRLTVL.

The V gene is TRBV30, the J gene TRBJ1-6, with D perhaps TRBD1 (6 bases). Germline lookup yields CDR1 GTSNPN and CDR2 SVGIG (reference sequence). The CDR3 extends over 13 amino acids. Between the trimmed V and J ends, which lost 1 base and 7 bases, there was a span of 8 bases. The CDR3 DNA follows: TGTGCCTGGAGTGCTAGGGGGAATTCACCCCTCCACTTT. Protein: CAWSARGNSPLHF.

The J gene is TRBJ2-2, the V gene TRBV28; 11 positions agree with TRBD2. Per the germline V gene, CDR1 is MDHEN and CDR2 is SYDVKM. This CDR3 comprises 17 residues. Unmatched junction bases numbered 9, after V lost 2 bases and J lost 7 bases. In DNA form, the CDR3 reads TGTGCCAGCAGTTTACCTCTACTAGCGGGGGTTGTCGGGGAGCTGTTTTTT. Residues: CASSLPLLAGVVGELFF.

This clone was found a few times. The chain carries TRBV6-5 and TRBJ2-7, with D unresolved. The CDR3 contains 13 residues. Trimming cost V 5 bases and J 2 bases, with 10 bases left between them. Germline CDR1 MNHEY, CDR2 SVGAGI. The CDR3: CASSPGSTYEQYF. As DNA, the CDR3 is TGTGCCAGCAGTCCCGGGTCTACCTACGAGCAGTACTTC.

The chain is built from TRBV10-3 and TRBJ1-5; a possible D gene is TRBD1 (5 bases). CDR1 and CDR2 from the germline V gene are ENHRY and SYGVKD. The V and J ends lost 8 bases and 4 bases respectively, with 21 bases between them. The CDR3 is made up of 16 amino acids. The CDR3 bases are TGTGCCATCCATTTGGGGACTGACGGGGGTAATCAGCCCCAGCATTTT. This sequence encodes CAIHLGTDGGNQPQHF.

The chain combines TRBV6-1 with TRBJ1-2; D is unclear. The V end was cut by 5 bases, the J end by 4 bases, with 14 bases between. CDR1 is MNHNS and CDR2 is SASEGT in the germline V gene. This CDR3 has 14 amino acids. CDR3 coding DNA: TGTGCCAGCAGTTCAGGAGGAGCTATCTATGGCTACACCTTC. It specifies CASSSGGAIYGYTF.

Points on this clone: One junction end does not reproduce the germline sequence, and a read error may be involved. The chain uses TRBV7-7 and TRBJ2-1, with D perhaps matching TRBD2 (7 bases). The CDR3 has 16 amino acids. Germline V gives CDR1 SSHAT, CDR2 FNYEAQ (reference sequence). CDR3 coding DNA: TGTGCTAGCAGCTTAGAGGGGGGGGCTTCCTACAATGAGCAGTTCTTC. Translated: CASSLEGGASYNEQFF.

Comment on this clone: At the DNA level, this CDR3 is encoded by other sequences in the same sample as well. The J gene is TRBJ2-7, the V gene TRBV4-1, with TRBD1 matching 7 bases. With 4 bases clipped from V and 2 bases from J, the junction kept 5 bases outside the gene matches. Germline assignment: CDR1 MGHRA and CDR2 YSYEKL. CDR3 size: 14 residues. DNA of the CDR3: TGCGCCAGCAGCCCGGGGCAGGGGGCCTACGAGCAGTACTTC. Its translation: CASSPGQGAYEQYF.

In this sample, this clone turned up a few times. The chain has TRBV6-5 and TRBJ2-7; 13 bases match TRBD2. Germline V gene sequence: CDR1 MNHEY, CDR2 SVGAGI. Unmatched junction bases numbered 7, after V lost 6 bases and J lost 5 bases. The CDR3 has 15 amino acids. The CDR3 protein is CASSRLAGGNHEQYF. The DNA of the CDR3 is TGTGCCAGCAGCCGACTAGCGGGAGGTAACCACGAGCAGTACTTC.

This chain uses TRBV6-6 with TRBJ2-1; 7 bases match TRBD2. This CDR3 has 13 amino acids. Trimming removed 2 bases from V and 9 bases from J; junction bases left unmatched: 4. Per the germline V gene, CDR1 is MNHNY and CDR2 is SVGAGI (reference sequence). CDR3 sequence: CASSYGGRGEQFF. In DNA form, the CDR3 reads TGTGCCAGCAGTTACGGCGGGAGAGGTGAGCAGTTCTTC.

The DNA of the CDR3 is TGTGCCATCAGTTGGGGAGGGACCTACGAGCAGTACTTC. It specifies CAISWGGTYEQYF. This chain joins TRBV10-3 and TRBJ2-7; the match to TRBD2 covers 7 bases. The CDR3 extends over 13 amino acids. Germline V gives CDR1 ENHRY, CDR2 SYGVKD. V lost 5 bases, J lost 2 bases, and 3 bases stayed unmatched.

The rearrangement uses TRBV25-1 and TRBJ2-1; 9 bases agree with TRBD2. Germline V CDR1 and CDR2: MGHDK, SYGVNS. The CDR3 spans 14 residues. Losses at the gene ends were 5 bases for V and 9 bases for J; bases not matched to a gene: 8. The DNA of the CDR3 is TGTGCCAGCAGTCAAATCGGAGCGGGGGGTGAGCAGTTCTTC. This codes for CASSQIGAGGEQFF.